The rows below give T cell receptor beta chains drawn from one sample of a study of cytomegalovirus exposure and HLA in healthy donors. The method was immunoSEQ multiplex PCR; TCRdb's version includes in-frame clones alone and lacks a portion of them. The repertoire holds about 140,000 clones, with 70% to 80% as singletons. The sequenced material came from PBMCs. The receptors shown here come from a female donor in good health and CMV-seronegative. CDR3s include the opening cysteine and the closing phenylalanine or tryptophan. The D gene is left open where the match is weak. Not all rows give a size; the values are once, few, many and, for expanded clones, a class.

. TRBJ2-2 . TRBV6-5 15 TGTGCCAGCAGGCCGGTGGACACCAACACCGGGGAGCTGTTTTTT CASRPVDTNTGELFF
. TRBJ2-3 . TRBV28 13 TGTGCCAGCAGTACTCGGAGCCCAGATACGCAGTATTTT CASSTRSPDTQYF
. TRBJ2-7 TRBD1 TRBV6-5 14 TGTGCCAGCAGTTCCGGGACAGTCCTCTCCGAGCAGTACTTC CASSSGTVLSEQYF
once TRBJ2-1 TRBD2 TRBV27 15 TGTGCCAGCAGTTTGTGGGCGGGAGCAGGAAATGAGCAGTTCTTC CASSLWAGAGNEQFF
. TRBJ2-7 TRBD2 TRBV7-9 16 TGTGCCAGCAGCGGCCGGGGGGACGGGAGATTTGACGAGCAGTACTTC CASSGRGDGRFDEQYF
. TRBJ2-3 . TRBV10-2 14 TGCGCCAGCCTCCTGGGAGGTAGTACAGATACGCAGTATTTT CASLLGGSTDTQYF
. TRBJ2-1 TRBD2 TRBV6-5 14 TGTGCCAGCAAGGGGACTAGCGGGAACCATGAGCAGTTCTTC CASKGTSGNHEQFF
. TRBJ2-3 . TRBV15 13 TGTGCCACCAGCAGAGAACACACAGATACGCAGTATTTT CATSREHTDTQYF
. TRBJ2-2 TRBD1 TRBV29-1 14 TGCAGCGTCGAAAGACAGGGTTGGACCGGGGAGCTGTTTTTT CSVERQGWTGELFF
many TRBJ1-1 . TRBV6-5 14 TGTGCCAGCAGCCCCGGGATTGGGGTCGTGGGTGCTTTCTTT CASSPGIGVVGAFF
. TRBJ1-5 . TRBV28 15 TGTGCCAGCAGTCGCCATGGGTTTCGGGGTCAGCCCCAGCATTTT CASSRHGFRGQPQHF
. TRBJ2-1 TRBD2 TRBV7-2 15 TGTGCCAGCAGCTTAGTACTAGCGGGGGGACGGAAGCAGTTCTTC CASSLVLAGGRKQFF
. TRBJ2-5 . TRBV29-1 17 TGCAGCGTTGATAGGGGGAGGGCGGGATCCCTCCAAGAGACCCAGTACTTC CSVDRGRAGSLQETQYF
. TRBJ1-1 . TRBV10-1 15 TGCGCCAGCAGTGAGTCGGCAGGGCAGGGCACTGAAGCTTTCTTT CASSESAGQGTEAFF
few TRBJ2-1 . TRBV5-4 15 TGCGCCAGCAGCAGTCCGGGACTTAAAAATAATGAGCAGTTCTTC CASSSPGLKNNEQFF
. TRBJ1-3 TRBD1 TRBV9 15 TGTGCCAGCAGCGCCACAACAGGGGTCGGAAACACCATATATTTT CASSATTGVGNTIYF
. TRBJ2-7 TRBD2 TRBV10-3 16 TGTGCCATCAGTGAGTTGGGGGGGGGATCCTCCTACGAGCAGTACTTC CAISELGGGSSYEQYF
. TRBJ2-6 . TRBV7-9 13 TGTGCCAGCAGCCCTTCGGGGGCCAACGTCCTGACTTTC CASSPSGANVLTF
. TRBJ1-3 . TRBV29-1 13 TGCAGCGCCACGGTCAACTCTGGAAACACCATATATTTT CSATVNSGNTIYF
. TRBJ2-7 . TRBV5-4 15 TGTGCCAGCAGCACCCTTAACGGGGGATCCTACGAGCAGTACTTC CASSTLNGGSYEQYF
few TRBJ2-7 . TRBV6-5 15 TGTGCCACCCGCCTCCGGCCTAGCTCATCCTACGAGCAGTACTTC CATRLRPSSSYEQYF
. TRBJ2-2 TRBD1 TRBV30 14 TGTGCCTGGACGACAGGGTATAACACCGGGGAGCTGTTTTTT CAWTTGYNTGELFF
. TRBJ2-3 TRBD2 TRBV7-2 16 TGTGCCAGCAGCTCGACTAGCGGGAGGGCCCTAGATACGCAGTATTTT CASSSTSGRALDTQYF
. TRBJ1-5 TRBD1 TRBV5-1 15 TGCGCCAGCAGCTTAGGATGGGACAGGGCTCAGCCCCAGCATTTT CASSLGWDRAQPQHF
. TRBJ1-2 . TRBV7-2 14 TGTGCCAGCAGCCCAGGGTTCCGTATGTGGGGCTACACCTTC CASSPGFRMWGYTF
once TRBJ2-3 TRBD2 TRBV27 18 TGTGCCAGCAGTTTCCCCTCGGGGGGTACCCTGGGCACAGATACGCAGTATTTT CASSFPSGGTLGTDTQYF
. TRBJ2-2 TRBD2 TRBV10-2 15 TGCGCCAGCAGTGGGGGGACTAGCGTACCCGGGGAGCTGTTTTTT CASSGGTSVPGELFF
. TRBJ2-1 TRBD2 TRBV7-3 14 TGTGCCAGCAGCTTAGCGGGGGGGCGTCGGGAGCAGTTCTTC CASSLAGGRREQFF
. TRBJ2-5 . TRBV4-3 15 TGCGCCAGCAGCCAAGATTTCACTAGGCAAGAGACCCAGTACTTC CASSQDFTRQETQYF
. TRBJ2-3 TRBD2 TRBV5-1 15 TGCGCCAGCAGCTTAAACGGGGGGGCCACAGATACGCAGTATTTT CASSLNGGATDTQYF
few TRBJ1-6 . TRBV7-3 13 TGTGCCAGCAGCTCCAGCCAGGCTTCACCCCTCCACTTT CASSSSQASPLHF
. TRBJ2-7 TRBD1 TRBV4-2 16 TGTGCCAGCAGCCAAGAAGGGGACAGGGGAATATACGAGCAGTACTTC CASSQEGDRGIYEQYF
. TRBJ2-7 . TRBV21-1 11 TGTGCCAGCAGCAGCGAGAGGGAGCAGTACTTC CASSSEREQYF
. TRBJ2-3 . TRBV7-6 16 TGTGCCAGCAGCTTAGTGGGGGCGGAGGAGATAGATACGCAGTATTTT CASSLVGAEEIDTQYF
. TRBJ1-1 TRBD1 TRBV28 15 TGTGCCAGCAGTGCGTCGACAGGGTGGGACACTGAAGCTTTCTTT CASSASTGWDTEAFF
. TRBJ2-5 TRBD2 TRBV29-1 14 TGCAGCGTTGAAGCTGGGGGGGGTTTGGAGACCCAGTACTTC CSVEAGGGLETQYF
. TRBJ2-2 TRBD2 TRBV5-1 16 TGCGCCAGCAGCCTAGGGACTAGCGGGGGGACCGGGGAGCTGTTTTTT CASSLGTSGGTGELFF
. TRBJ2-3 TRBD2 TRBV5-6 15 TGTGCCAGCAGCTCGCTAGCGGGACGCACAGATACGCAGTATTTT CASSSLAGRTDTQYF
few TRBJ2-5 . TRBV28 15 TGTGCCAGCAGTCCCTCAGCGGGCGGAGGGGAGACCCAGTACTTC CASSPSAGGGETQYF
. TRBJ1-1 . TRBV6-5 15 TGTGCCAGCAGTTACGTGTCCCGGGCGGGCACTGAAGCTTTCTTT CASSYVSRAGTEAFF
. TRBJ2-3 TRBD2 TRBV4-3 21 TGCGCCAGCAGCCCATTTCTCCGCGGGACTAGCGGGCCGACTAGCACAGATACGCAGTATTTT CASSPFLRGTSGPTSTDTQYF
. TRBJ2-3 TRBD1 TRBV19 15 TGTGCCAGTAGTACCGGGACAGGGGGGACAGATACGCAGTATTTT CASSTGTGGTDTQYF